This T cell receptor (beta chain) was sequenced in a study of shared clonotypes between healthy human individuals (dated by TCRdb to the early 2020s). For the study in its entirety: A couple of women and a few men aged 18 to 49 years were included in the cohort. Per donor, three plates each were used for CD4 naive and CD4 memory, two for CD8 naive, and one for CD8 memory. To estimate repertoire size and how much clonotypes are shared between individuals, the study performed deep sequencing of blood TCR repertoires from about five healthy adults. To increase sequencing depth and limit assay-specific biases, different laboratories used diverse techniques to prepare libraries and sequence TCR repertoires. Between about 0.9 and 8.9 billion PBMCs per donor were obtained by leukapheresis.

Using the deep immunoSEQ assay, TCR CDR3 regions were amplified from genomic DNA by multiplex PCR. Extracted genomic DNA from each cell subset was distributed evenly across all wells of several immunoSEQ 96-well plates, and each plate was treated as a replicate. For sorted subsets, roughly 200 ng of genomic DNA, equivalent to 25,000 to 35,000 T cell genomes, went into each replicate PCR. Purified libraries were measured with a Qubit 3.0 fluorometer, size-checked on a Bioanalyzer 2100, and measured again with the KAPA Library Quantification kit. Each immunoSEQ 96-well plate was sequenced on its own single-read 150-cycle Illumina NextSeq 550 flow cell. On the study's bioinformatics: Because the immunoSEQ output included only junctional sequences and no quality scores, the filtering could not be the same as the filtering used for full-length reads. To assign V/J genes and CDR3, sequences were annotated against IMGT germline references using PyIR, a Python wrapper for IgBLAST v1.9. Reads with weak V/J assignments (E-value above 1e-6), missing CDR3, stop codons, out-of-frame junctions, or ambiguous translated residues were removed. V3J clonotypes were defined by identical inferred V gene, J gene, and CDR3 amino acid sequence. Percentage overlap between repertoires was computed as shared unique clonotypes divided by the size of the smaller repertoire. Richness of each repertoire was evaluated using RTK rarefaction, the Chao1 estimator, and Recon v2.1 estimates of unobserved clonotypes. Generation probabilities were computed with OLGA for all TCRbeta clonotypes obtained by the gDNA method from four donors. Drawn from immuneACCESS, this table holds only the in-frame rearrangements with V and J called that TCRdb kept. Clones are partly lost; checked studies trace under half to an unresolved V gene and leave the rest unexplained. From that table come the V and J calls and clone size; the DNA was used to work out D and trimming. The sample includes 1.6 million or so clones, with roughly 96% observed a single time. Over 1% of the sample lies in the top ten.

Donors were healthy HIV-negative adults with no recently reported acute infections or vaccinations. Every donor was a Caucasian adult living in Nashville, Tennessee, USA. CD4+ T cells were enriched through magnetic negative selection, after which naive cells were positively selected on CD45RA and the remaining negative fraction served as the memory subset. Blood was collected by leukapheresis, and PBMCs were isolated by Ficoll-Histopaque density gradient centrifugation and then cryopreserved in liquid nitrogen vapor phase. Purity and quantity of every magnetically sorted T cell population were checked by analytical flow cytometry. From each sorted fraction, genomic DNA was isolated and quantified by UV absorbance on a Nanodrop 2000c. Counted from cysteine to phenylalanine, this CDR3 has 15 amino acids. The CDR3 DNA has 45 bases and is translated from base 1. Sequences SGHTA (CDR1) and FQGNSA (CDR2) are obtained from the germline V gene. After removal of 5 bases from V and 2 bases from J, the junction retains 5 bases not matched to a gene.

With regard to this clone: The antigen it binds to is not known. No clone much larger than this one lies a single base away; base qualities are absent.

Study-level results and caveats: Estimated clonotype richness was generally larger for naive than for memory subsets. Even with the large sequencing depth, rarefaction of the sorted-subset datasets indicated that sequencing was incomplete. The genetic and exposure-history diversity represented was limited by the small number of donors. Only blood was sampled, and tissue TCR repertoires likely differ from those in blood. Pairwise subsampling indicated that sequencing depth was expected to affect the degree of clonotype sharing among donors. Across a few donors, approximately 5% of naive CD4, roughly 3.5% of naive CD8, roughly 2.2% of memory CD4, and approximately 0.42% of memory CD8 clonotypes were shared. Higher generation probabilities were observed for clonotypes shared by all four sorted-subset donors than for non-shared clonotypes.

The sequence is built from TRBV7-2 and TRBJ2-7; 11 nucleotides in the junction match TRBD2. The TCR sequence derives from a man aged 25-40 years in good health. Material: naive CD4+ T cells sorted from blood. The cell subset or site label corresponds to: CD45RA+ positively selected. CDR3 reads: CASSPTSGIPYEQYF. In nucleotide form, the sequence is TGTGCCAGCAGCCCGACTAGCGGGATCCCCTACGAGCAGTACTTC.